This TCR beta chain was found in a study of cytomegalovirus exposure and HLA in healthy donors. Across the whole study: An analysis done earlier identified fewer than 140 million unique TCR beta sequences from around 180 million T cells. Notes on the study in general: Accounts indicate the classifier identified cytomegalovirus status with strong specificity and sensitivity.

Regarding this clone: Its antigen is still unknown.

PCR was performed using 60 Vbeta and 13 Jbeta primers. Original methodology: In a later analysis, around 11 million of approximately 80 million unique beta chains occurred in at least two donors. Sequenced by immunoSEQ multiplex PCR; TCRdb stores in-frame clones only, minus some. V and J calls and clone size are copied from that table; D and trimming were computed from the DNA. The sample consists of about 200,000 clones, approximately 83% of them appearing once. At the time of sampling, donors were nominally healthy, though unrecorded immune exposures were likely. The length of the CDR3 is 14 residues. J was trimmed by 2 bases and V by 5 bases; bases with no gene match: 5. The V gene's germline CDR1 is GTSNPN and CDR2 SVGIG (reference sequence).

The specimen sequenced was PBMCs. The rearrangement links TRBV30 to TRBJ2-1, with 8 bases aligning to TRBD2. This receptor was taken from a girl between 10 and 17 years old in good health and CMV-seronegative. CDR3 in amino acids: CAWQSGSPYNEQFF. The CDR3 DNA reads TGTGCCTGGCAAAGCGGGAGCCCCTACAATGAGCAGTTCTTC.